The present entry profiles one TCR beta chain with its context. It has no known antigen specificity. No much larger clone exists at a distance of one base, and base qualities are not known. The sample originates from a study of cytomegalovirus exposure and HLA in healthy donors (dated by TCRdb to about 2017). At the level of the whole study: A later analysis indicated that the 110 or so validation repertoires were generated on the platform also employed for the roughly 650 repertoires of the first cohort. The aim of the study was to test whether cataloging public T cell receptors could identify signatures of past pathogen exposure. Besides the first cohort of approximately 670 subjects, a separate validation cohort made up of about 120 different subjects was used. High-throughput TCR immunosequencing, statistical association of individual TCRs with disease status, and machine learning were combined to predict cytomegalovirus infection status.

Donors formed part of the validation cohort, which comprised some 120 subjects and was distinct from the first cohort of 690 or so subjects. The library was made by the immunoSEQ multiplex PCR assay. Turning to the authors' computational methods: A statistical classification framework was developed to diagnose cytomegalovirus status using the catalog of TCR beta chain sequences. TCRdb took over this immuneACCESS table, retaining in-frame rearrangements with V and J assigned. Such tables are incomplete; in checked studies, under half of the missing clones stem from an unresolved V gene, and the remainder is unexplained. V and J calls plus clone size are reproduced from that table; the DNA served to infer D and trimming. The sample table contains about 71,000 clones; only one count was recorded for roughly 93% of them. The ten most abundant clones make up roughly 1% of the sample. Study-wide findings and limitations: In a later analysis, TCRs clustered in the first cohort were found to also tend to co-occur in the roughly 130 validation repertoires, with about 93% of cluster scores above 0. A later analysis had no HLA typing for the validation cohort, so co-occurrence there was scored across all 110 or so repertoires. In the study, around 150 TCR beta chains were listed as associated with cytomegalovirus. While some public TCRs were present in many individuals, most TCR sequences turned up only very rarely across donors. A few of the identified cytomegalovirus-associated TCR beta chains were confirmed in vitro to be specific for cytomegalovirus antigens. The authors suggested that the approach could potentially be extended to other disease states and immunological phenotypes. The classifier was reported to diagnose cytomegalovirus status with high specificity and sensitivity in both the original cohort and the validation cohort.

The germline V gene encodes CDR1 MNHEY and CDR2 SMNVEV (reference sequence). Trimming costs V 3 bases and J 4 bases, and their ends lie 10 bases apart. Its CDR3 holds 14 amino acids, cysteine through phenylalanine. The retained sequence is limited to the CDR3, 42 bases, with the frame set at the first base. This sequence originates from a woman in her late teens or twenties in good health and CMV-seronegative. The sequence joins TRBV27 to TRBJ1-5; perhaps TRBD1 is the D gene, with 5 bases matching. The sample comprised PBMCs. The sequenced DNA is TGTGCCAGCAGTTTCCGGGGGGGTAATCAGCCCCAGCATTTT. Its translation is CASSFRGGNQPQHF.